The source of this T cell receptor beta chain is a study of regulatory T cells in long-lasting Graves disease. CDR3-region Arm-PCR and iRepertoire HTBI primers produced the TCR beta libraries. TCRdb re-derived calls from the multiplex PCR reads in MiXCR, one entry per CDR3 protein. The sample carries hundreds of thousands of distinct CDR3 sequences, around 15% recorded once. Specified time point: newly diagnosed GD, antithyroid drugs for less than 3 months. Extracted PBMC RNA gave rise to the TCR library. In this cohort, patients came from an endocrinology department located in Xi'an, China. This sample also appeared in a second study, on T cells in Graves' hyperthyroidism and ophthalmopathy. That publication notes: Ophthalmopathy was told apart from stable hyperthyroidism by a 13 V-J model.

Specimen: peripheral blood mononuclear cells (PBMCs), collected at new diagnosis, from a patient treated with antithyroid drugs. This clonotype originated in a woman aged 35-60 years with Graves disease.

The CDR3 DNA sequence: TGTGCCAGCAGCAGAAAGTGGGAGCAGTACAATGAGCAGTTCTTC. This codes for CASSRKWEQYNEQFF. The chain links TRBV3-1 to TRBJ2-1; possible D gene TRBD2, 5 bases. Germline V CDR1 and CDR2: LGHDT, YNNKEL (reference sequence). The V end lost 5 bases, the J end lost 4 bases, and 15 bases lay between the germline ends. The CDR3 is 15 residues long.